The 13 T cell receptor beta chains listed next were all sequenced from one sample in a study of breast tumors, draining lymph nodes, adjacent tissues. One entry per CDR3 protein, called by TCRdb with MiXCR from the multiplex PCR reads. This sample has about 180,000 distinct CDR3 sequences, with approximately 30% found just once. Samples came from axillary lymph nodes draining the breast cancer. Material: axillary lymph node tissue. Receptor source: a female donor with breast cancer. Some clones in this sample may be carry-over from other donors' samples.

Ten or more counts support this clonotype. V usage is TRBV11-2 and J usage is TRBJ2-3; TRBD2 matches 11 bases. Germline CDR1 SGHAT, CDR2 FQNNGV. After removal of 1 base from V and 7 bases from J, the junction contained 10 bases not matched to a gene. This CDR3 contains 17 residues. CDR3 in DNA: TGTGCCAGCAGCTTAGGGGGTAGCGGGGGGGCCAGATATACGCAGTATTTT. Residues: CASSLGGSGGARYTQYF. The whole variable domain, filled in from reference TRBV11-2 and TRBJ2-3, reads EAGVAQSPRYKIIEKRQSVAFWCNPISGHATLYWYQQILGQGPKLLIQFQNNGVVDDSQLPKDRFSAERLKGVDSTLKIQPAKLEDSAVYLCASSLGGSGGARYTQYFGPGTRLTVL.

This sequence joins TRBV4-1 and TRBJ1-1; the match to TRBD1 covers 9 bases. This CDR3 comprises 14 residues. The V gene's germline CDR1 is MGHRA and CDR2 YSYEKL. V was clipped by 6 bases and J by 6 bases; unmatched bases: 8. This chain's CDR3 is CASRQPGQGPEAFF. DNA of the CDR3: TGCGCCAGCAGGCAACCGGGACAGGGCCCTGAAGCTTTCTTT.

This clonotype was counted many times. V usage is TRBV6-5 and J usage is TRBJ2-7; D gene uncertain. Germline loops: CDR1 MNHEY, CDR2 SVGAGI. The CDR3 covers 15 residues. Trimming stripped 6 bases from V and 2 bases from J, with 17 bases between. The CDR3 DNA follows: TGTGCCAGCAGCCCCGGAAGCCAGTACACCTACGAGCAGTACTTC. This codes for CASSPGSQYTYEQYF.

This clonotype was counted many times. This chain uses TRBV9 with TRBJ2-7; TRBD2 might be the D (5 bases). V lost 0 bases to trimming and J lost 3 bases, with 13 bases between them. CDR1 SGDLS and CDR2 YYNGEE come from the germline V gene. This CDR3 spans 15 amino acids. The CDR3 DNA reads TGTGCCAGCAGCGTAGGGTCGGGCAGCGGCTACGAGCAGTACTTC. This codes for CASSVGSGSGYEQYF.

This clonotype was seen a few times. This chain links TRBV28 with TRBJ1-2; D gene uncertain. Germline V gives CDR1 MDHEN, CDR2 SYDVKM. The CDR3 spans 13 residues. Between the trimmed V and J ends, which lost 2 bases and 2 bases, there was a span of 6 bases. The DNA of the CDR3 is TGTGCCAGCAGTTTAAAACAGAACTATGGCTACACCTTC. Translated: CASSLKQNYGYTF.

In the case of this clonotype: This may be a read error: a much more frequent sequence differs by one nucleotide. This rearrangement joins TRBV6-5 to TRBJ2-5; no clear D gene. Germline V gene data show CDR1 as MNHEY and CDR2 as SVGAGI. The V gene lost 5 bases and the J gene lost 3 bases, with 10 bases spanning the gap. The CDR3 is made up of 13 amino acids. The CDR3, as DNA: TGTGCCAGCAGTCCGTTGATGGAAGAGACCCAGTACTTC. Its protein product is CASSPLMEETQYF.

This clonotype was seen repeatedly, ten times or more. The chain combines TRBV5-5 with TRBJ2-5; 7 bases map to TRBD1. There are 13 residues in the CDR3. V trimming: 1 base; J trimming: 5 bases; junction bases outside the gene matches: 2. The germline V gene encodes CDR1 SGHKS and CDR2 YYEKEE (reference sequence). The CDR3 nucleotides are TGTGCCAGCAGCTTGACAGGGGCGGAGACCCAGTACTTC. Encoded protein: CASSLTGAETQYF. Drawing the rest from reference TRBV5-5 and TRBJ2-5, the complete variable domain is DAGVTQSPTHLIKTRGQQVTLRCSPISGHKSVSWYQQVLGQGPQFIFQYYEKEERGRGNFPDRFSARQFPNYSSELNVNALLLGDSALYLCASSLTGAETQYFGPGTRLLVL.

This clonotype was found many times. This sequence joins TRBV7-9 and TRBJ2-1; 10 bases fit TRBD1. Germline lookup yields CDR1 SEHNR and CDR2 FQNEAQ (reference sequence). V gave up 6 bases and J gave up 7 bases; unmatched junction bases: 9. The length of the CDR3 is 15 residues. The CDR3 protein is CASRLPGQGYNEQFF. For the CDR3, the DNA is TGTGCCAGCAGGTTACCGGGACAGGGGTATAATGAGCAGTTCTTC. The full variable domain, its missing parts supplied by reference TRBV7-9 and TRBJ2-1, is DTGVSQNPRHKITKRGQNVTFRCDPISEHNRLYWYRQTLGQGPEFLTYFQNEAQLEKSRLLSDRFSAERPKGSFSTLEIQRTEQGDSAMYLCASRLPGQGYNEQFFGPGTRLTVL.

This clonotype was observed a few times. The V call is TRBV29-1, the J call TRBJ1-2, with D tentatively TRBD1 (6 bases). CDR1 is SQVTM, CDR2 ANQGSEA, per germline. There are 13 residues in the CDR3. Trimming left V 6 bases short and J 7 bases short, with 18 bases between. The CDR3 here is CSVGSGAGGGYTF. CDR3 DNA sequence: TGCAGCGTCGGGTCAGGGGCCGGTGGTGGCTACACCTTC. The complete variable domain, with remaining parts taken from reference TRBV29-1 and TRBJ1-2, reads SAVISQKPSRDICQRGTSLTIQCQVDSQVTMMFWYRQQPGQSLTLIATANQGSEATYESGFVIDKFPISRPNLTFSTLTVSNMSPEDSSIYLCSVGSGAGGGYTFGSGTRLTVV.

The chain employs TRBV20-1 and TRBJ1-5; a possible D gene is TRBD1 (6 bases). V was pared by 2 bases and J by 3 bases, with 17 bases between. CDR1 and CDR2 from the germline V gene are DFQATT and SNEGSKA (reference sequence). This CDR3 region has 16 residues. The CDR3 here is CSARYSGNRANQPQHF. The CDR3 region has the DNA TGCAGTGCTAGATACTCCGGGAACAGGGCCAATCAGCCCCAGCATTTT.

In this sample, this clonotype turned up many times. The genes are TRBV30 and TRBJ2-3; D possibly corresponds to TRBD2 (5 bases). This CDR3 is built from 15 residues. V dropped 2 bases and J dropped 1 base, with 13 bases sitting between them. Germline loops: CDR1 GTSNPN, CDR2 SVGIG (reference sequence). The CDR3 DNA sequence: TGTGCCTGGAGTCTAGCATTAGGTGGCACAGATACGCAGTATTTT. Residues: CAWSLALGGTDTQYF. Complete variable domain (other parts from reference TRBV30 and TRBJ2-3): SQTIHQWPATLVQPVGSPLSLECTVEGTSNPNLYWYRQAAGRGLQLLFYSVGIGQISSEVPQNLSASRPQDRQFILSSKKLLLSDSGFYLCAWSLALGGTDTQYFGPGTRLTVL.

Turning to this clonotype: The CDR3 ends on some other residue instead of the conserved phenylalanine or tryptophan, so this is likely a read error. CDR3 region: CIKKETYNEQFL. CDR3 bases: TGCATTAAGAAGGAGACCTACAATGAGCAGTTCCTC. This chain connects TRBV29-1 to TRBJ2-1, with D unclear. The CDR3 covers 12 residues. Germline-derived CDR1 and CDR2 are SQVTM and ANQGSEA.

This clonotype was recorded at least ten times. The V call is TRBV20-1, the J call TRBJ2-1, with 8 bases matching TRBD2. The CDR3 is 14 residues long. After removal of 4 bases from V and 4 bases from J, the junction contained 6 bases not matched to a gene. Germline V gene sequence: CDR1 DFQATT, CDR2 SNEGSKA (reference sequence). CDR3 residues: CSANGGDLYNEQFF. In DNA, the CDR3 is TGCAGTGCTAACGGGGGGGACCTATACAATGAGCAGTTCTTC.